This TCR beta chain was recovered during a study of breast tumors, draining lymph nodes, adjacent tissues. Regarding the study as a whole: Compared with lymph nodes, tumors were less diverse; compared with nontumor tissue, more.

Trimming pared 0 bases from V and 0 bases from J, leaving 10 bases between. CDR1 and CDR2 from the germline V gene are MNHEY and SMNVEV (reference sequence). This CDR3 is built from 16 residues. Breast cancer patients provided tissue from their axillary draining lymph nodes. From the multiplex PCR reads, TCRdb called clonotypes with MiXCR, one entry per CDR3 protein. The sample holds about 80,000 distinct CDR3 sequences, approximately 19% seen once. Remarks on this clonotype: The antigen remains undetermined.

The receptor was isolated from a female donor with breast cancer. Some clones in this sample may be carry-over from other donors' samples. Sequenced: axillary lymph node tissue. The chain uses TRBV27 and TRBJ2-3; D not resolved. The CDR3 spells CASSLSIEASTDTQYF. For the CDR3, the DNA is TGTGCCAGCAGTTTATCGATCGAGGCTAGCACAGATACGCAGTATTTT.